The 6 T cell receptor beta chains listed next were all sequenced from one sample in a study of blood T cells in healthy people across ages. A second roughly 6 to 12 cycle PCR used barcoded and J-beta primers. TCRdb re-called the 5' RACE reads through MiXCR, storing one row per CDR3 protein. The repertoire has about 620,000 distinct CDR3 sequences, approximately 52% of them found once; the top ten carry around an eighth. The sample consisted of blood. The receptors were sampled from a woman aged 80 or over in good health.

This clonotype has just a few counts. The chain joins TRBV3-1 to TRBJ2-5; D tentatively fits TRBD1 or TRBD2 (5 bases each). V lost 6 bases to trimming and J lost 1 base, with 15 bases between them. Germline CDR1 and CDR2: LGHDT and YNNKEL (reference sequence). The CDR3 is 15 residues long. CDR3 DNA: TGTGCCAGCAGTAAATCTGTAGGGACCCAAGAGACCCAGTACTTC. Protein sequence: CASSKSVGTQETQYF.

About this clonotype itself: Just one base apart from a much larger clone, this may be a read error. The J gene is TRBJ2-5, the V gene TRBV29-1; D is perhaps TRBD2 (6 bases). The J call may be faulty, since TRBJ2-1 better matches the DNA end. The CDR3 has 14 amino acids. The germline gives CDR1 SQVTM, CDR2 ANQGSEA. DNA of the CDR3: TGCAGCGTGGGGGGTCCAAACGGCGTAGAGACCCAGTTCTTC. Translating it yields CSVGGPNGVETQFF.

The gene calls are TRBV20-1 and TRBJ2-4; D gene ambiguous. Germline CDR1 and CDR2: DFQATT and SNEGSKA (reference sequence). Trimming stripped 6 bases from V and 0 bases from J, with 15 bases between. CDR3 length equals 15 residues. CDR3 sequence reads: CSAPDGRLAKNIQYF. In DNA, the CDR3 is TGCAGTGCACCGGACGGAAGGCTAGCCAAAAACATTCAGTACTTC.

This clonotype has only a few counts. The gene calls are TRBV7-9 and TRBJ1-1; D call uncertain. V lost 2 bases to trimming and J lost 1 base, with 20 bases between them. The germline V gene encodes CDR1 SEHNR and CDR2 FQNEAQ (reference sequence). This CDR3 has 18 amino acids. CDR3 sequence: CASSLMLPYRLGNTEAFF. CDR3 nucleotide sequence: TGTGCCAGCAGCTTAATGCTACCCTACCGATTGGGGAACACTGAAGCTTTCTTT.

This clonotype was counted a single time. The V call is TRBV24-1, the J call TRBJ2-5, with 8 bases identical to TRBD1. The last part of the DNA fits TRBJ2-7 better; the J call may be wrong. The CDR3 is 14 residues long. Germline CDR1 is KGHDR and CDR2 is SFDVKD. The CDR3 DNA reads as TGTGCCACCAGTGGGGGACAGGCACCCTACGAGCAGTACTTC. Protein: CATSGGQAPYEQYF.

This clonotype was counted only a few times. This rearrangement joins TRBV7-9 to TRBJ2-3, with D perhaps TRBD1 or TRBD2 (7 bases each). Trimming removed 4 bases at V and 4 bases at J, with 15 bases between. Germline V gives CDR1 SEHNR, CDR2 FQNEAQ (reference sequence). This CDR3 region has 15 residues. The CDR3 bases are TGTGCCAGCAGCTACCAGGGGGGGGTCGCAGATACGCAGTATTTT. This gives the protein CASSYQGGVADTQYF.